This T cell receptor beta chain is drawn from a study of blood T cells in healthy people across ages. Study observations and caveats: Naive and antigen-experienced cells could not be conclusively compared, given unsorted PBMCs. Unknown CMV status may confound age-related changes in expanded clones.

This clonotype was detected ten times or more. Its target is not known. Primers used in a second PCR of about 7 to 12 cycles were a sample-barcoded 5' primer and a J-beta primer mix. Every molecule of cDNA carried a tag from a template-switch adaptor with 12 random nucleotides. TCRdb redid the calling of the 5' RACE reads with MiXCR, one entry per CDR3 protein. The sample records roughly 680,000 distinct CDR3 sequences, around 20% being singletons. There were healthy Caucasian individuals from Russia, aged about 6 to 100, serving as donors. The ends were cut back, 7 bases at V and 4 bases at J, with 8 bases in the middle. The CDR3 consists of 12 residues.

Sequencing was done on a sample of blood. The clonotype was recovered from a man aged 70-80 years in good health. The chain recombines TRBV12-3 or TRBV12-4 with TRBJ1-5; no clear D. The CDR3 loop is CASNLGNQPQHF. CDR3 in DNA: TGTGCCAGCAATTTGGGGAATCAGCCCCAGCATTTT.